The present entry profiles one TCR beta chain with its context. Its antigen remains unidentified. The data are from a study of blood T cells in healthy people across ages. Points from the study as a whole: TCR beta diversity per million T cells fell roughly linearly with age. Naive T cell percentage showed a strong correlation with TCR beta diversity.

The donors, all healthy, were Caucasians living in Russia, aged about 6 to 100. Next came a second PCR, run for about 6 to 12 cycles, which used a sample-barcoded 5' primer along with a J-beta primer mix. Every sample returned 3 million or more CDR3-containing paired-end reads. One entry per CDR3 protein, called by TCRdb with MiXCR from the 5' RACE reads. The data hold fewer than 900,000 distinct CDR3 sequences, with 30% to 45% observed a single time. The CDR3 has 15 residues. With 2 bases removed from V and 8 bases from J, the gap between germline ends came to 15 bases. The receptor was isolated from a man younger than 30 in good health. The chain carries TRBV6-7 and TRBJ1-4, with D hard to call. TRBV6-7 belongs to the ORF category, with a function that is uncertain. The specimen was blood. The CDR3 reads CASSYPRPEREKLFF. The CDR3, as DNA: TGTGCCAGCAGTTACCCACGACCAGAGCGGGAAAAACTGTTTTTT.